The entry that follows covers one TCR beta chain sequence. These data are taken from a study of blood T cell repertoires in COVID-19. Sequencing used immunoSEQ multiplex PCR; TCRdb keeps in-frame clones, though not all of them. This sample carries 250,000 to 350,000 clones, around 89% of them seen once, and the ten largest clones take around 0.8%. Sequenced sample: peripheral blood. This TCR was recovered from a man aged 30 to 45 with acute or convalescent COVID-19.

The CDR3 bases are TGTGCCGCCGTGCGTAGGGGCGGATACAATGAGCAGTTCTTC. Translated, it gives CAAVRRGGYNEQFF. The chain couples TRBV6-5 to TRBJ2-1; D possibly corresponds to TRBD1 (5 bases). V was pared by 11 bases and J by 4 bases, with 18 bases between. The CDR3 extends over 14 amino acids. Germline V gene sequence: CDR1 MNHEY, CDR2 SVGAGI.